The 10 T cell receptor beta chains listed next were all sequenced from one sample in a study of patients and donors after allogeneic stem cell transplantation. TCRdb used MiXCR to reprocess the RT-PCR reads, holding one entry per CDR3 protein. The sample consists of about 960,000 distinct CDR3 sequences, 15% to 20% of them appearing once. Sequencing used blood, either unsorted or a sorted T cell fraction (not recorded which). These receptor sequences come from a human donor who was either an allogeneic HSCT recipient or a stem cell or donor lymphocyte infusion donor (not recorded which). It is not recorded whose cells these are; they may come from a transplant donor.

J is TRBJ2-5 and V is TRBV7-9; the D is unclear. CDR3 length: 13 residues. V dropped 6 bases and J dropped 5 bases, with 13 bases sitting between them. CDR1 SEHNR and CDR2 FQNEAQ come from the germline V gene (reference sequence). CDR3 nucleotide sequence: TGTGCCAGCAGACACTCGGACCGGGAGACCCAGTACTTC. Amino acid sequence: CASRHSDRETQYF. The variable domain in full, completed from reference TRBV7-9 and TRBJ2-5, reads DTGVSQNPRHKITKRGQNVTFRCDPISEHNRLYWYRQTLGQGPEFLTYFQNEAQLEKSRLLSDRFSAERPKGSFSTLEIQRTEQGDSAMYLCASRHSDRETQYFGPGTRLLVL.

This clonotype was counted only a few times. The chain has TRBV9 and TRBJ2-7; TRBD2 matches 9 bases. The CDR3 consists of 16 residues. J lost 2 bases, V lost 0 bases, and 6 bases had no gene match. The germline V gene encodes CDR1 SGDLS and CDR2 YYNGEE. CDR3 in DNA: TGTGCCAGCAGCGTAGATCCGGCGGGAGGGGCCTACGAGCAGTACTTC. This sequence encodes CASSVDPAGGAYEQYF.

V is TRBV11-2 and J is TRBJ2-5, with 7 bases that match TRBD1. The CDR3 runs to 13 residues. With 5 bases clipped from V and 4 bases from J, the junction kept 4 bases outside the gene matches. Looked up from germline, CDR1 is SGHAT and CDR2 is FQNNGV. CDR3 coding DNA: TGTGCCAGCAGCGGCCGGGACAGAGAGACCCAGTACTTC. This encodes CASSGRDRETQYF.

This clonotype was seen a handful of times. The rearrangement joins TRBV4-2 to TRBJ1-1; D unresolved. The CDR3 covers 14 residues. Trimming stripped 3 bases from V and 1 base from J, with 9 bases between. CDR1 and CDR2 from the germline V gene are LGHNA and YNFKEQ. CDR3 nucleotide sequence: TGTGCCAGCAGCCAGGTTCCGTGGAACACTGAAGCTTTCTTT. It translates to CASSQVPWNTEAFF.

V gene TRBV27 combines with J gene TRBJ1-1; 7 bases line up with TRBD1. V dropped 7 bases and J dropped 5; count of bases not matched to a gene: 10. This CDR3 region has 14 residues. CDR1 MNHEY and CDR2 SMNVEV come from the germline V gene (reference sequence). The CDR3 here is CASKTTGPGTEAFF. As DNA, the CDR3 is TGTGCCAGCAAAACGACAGGGCCCGGGACTGAAGCTTTCTTT.

This clonotype was observed a few times. The chain couples TRBV20-1 to TRBJ2-1; 8 bases are a match to TRBD2. The germline V gene encodes CDR1 DFQATT and CDR2 SNEGSKA (reference sequence). V shed 3 bases and J 3 bases; nucleotides not matched to a gene: 4. CDR3 length: 14 amino acids. The CDR3 DNA is TGCAGTGCTAGCGGGGGGGCCCTCTACAATGAGCAGTTCTTC. It translates to CSASGGALYNEQFF.

This clonotype came up a few times. V usage is TRBV18 and J usage is TRBJ2-7; D remains unclear. CDR3 size: 14 residues. Germline V CDR1 and CDR2: KGHSH, LQKENI. Trimming took 0 bases from V and 2 from J, leaving 8 bases between them. The CDR3 loop reads CASSPPGTAYEQYF. DNA of the CDR3: TGTGCCAGCTCACCACCCGGAACAGCCTACGAGCAGTACTTC.

This clonotype was observed many times. This chain connects TRBV12-3 or TRBV12-4 to TRBJ2-3; D is unclear. Deletions cut 6 bases from V and 4 bases from J, with 11 bases between. The CDR3 consists of 13 residues. DNA of the CDR3: TGTGCCAGCAGCACAGACGGTTCAGATACGCAGTATTTT. The encoded protein is CASSTDGSDTQYF.

The CDR3 DNA follows: TGCGCCAGCAGCCAACCACTGAGTAATGAAAAACTGTTTTTT. Protein sequence: CASSQPLSNEKLFF. The J gene is TRBJ1-4, the V gene TRBV4-1; D uncertain. Trimming pared 2 bases from V and 4 bases from J, leaving 8 bases between. CDR1 MGHRA and CDR2 YSYEKL come from the germline V gene. The CDR3 is 14 amino acids.

The V and J genes are TRBV12-3 or TRBV12-4 and TRBJ2-1; 8 bases match TRBD1. The J segment lost 2 bases and the V segment lost 4 bases, leaving 4 bases of the junction unmatched. This CDR3 spans 15 amino acids. The CDR3 bases are TGTGCCAGCAGTTCCGCAGGGGGCCCCTACAATGAGCAGTTCTTC. Translation gives CASSSAGGPYNEQFF.